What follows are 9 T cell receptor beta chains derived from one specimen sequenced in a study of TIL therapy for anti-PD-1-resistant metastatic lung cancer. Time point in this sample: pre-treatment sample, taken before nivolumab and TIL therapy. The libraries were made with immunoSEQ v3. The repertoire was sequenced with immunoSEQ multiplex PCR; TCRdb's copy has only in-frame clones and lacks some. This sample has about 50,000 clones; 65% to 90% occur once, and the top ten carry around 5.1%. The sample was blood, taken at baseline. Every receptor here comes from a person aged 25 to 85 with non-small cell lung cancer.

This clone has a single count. CDR3 protein: CASSQAPLWLAGNNEQFF. DNA for the CDR3: TGCGCCAGCAGCCAAGCTCCGTTGTGGCTAGCGGGCAACAATGAGCAGTTCTTC. The gene calls are TRBV4-3 and TRBJ2-1; 8 bases map to TRBD2. Losses at the gene ends were 1 base for V and 5 bases for J; bases not matched to a gene: 13. Germline CDR1 is LGHNA and CDR2 is YSLEER. The CDR3 sequence is 18 residues long.

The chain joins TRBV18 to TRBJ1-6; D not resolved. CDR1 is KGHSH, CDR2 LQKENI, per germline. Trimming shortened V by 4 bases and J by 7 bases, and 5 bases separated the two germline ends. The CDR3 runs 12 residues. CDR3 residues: CASSLQNSPLHF. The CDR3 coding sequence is TGTGCCAGCTCACTCCAAAATTCACCCCTCCACTTT. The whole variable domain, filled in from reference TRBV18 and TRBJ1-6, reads NAGVMQNPRHLVRRRGQEARLRCSPMKGHSHVYWYRQLPEEGLKFMVYLQKENIIDESGMPKERFSAEFPKEGPSILRIQQVVRGDSAAYFCASSLQNSPLHFGNGTRLTVT.

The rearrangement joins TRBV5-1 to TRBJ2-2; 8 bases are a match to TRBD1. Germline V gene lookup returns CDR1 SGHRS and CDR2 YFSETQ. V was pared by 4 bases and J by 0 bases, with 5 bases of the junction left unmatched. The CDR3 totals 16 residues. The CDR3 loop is CASSAGTGPNTGELFF. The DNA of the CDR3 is TGCGCCAGCAGCGCCGGGACAGGACCGAACACCGGGGAGCTGTTTTTT.

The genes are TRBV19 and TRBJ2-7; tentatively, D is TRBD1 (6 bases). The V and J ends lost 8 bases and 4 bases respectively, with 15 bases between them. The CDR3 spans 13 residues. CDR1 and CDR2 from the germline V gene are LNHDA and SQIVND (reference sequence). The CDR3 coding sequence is TGTGCCAGTGCCCAGACAGGAGCTTACGAGCAGTACTTC. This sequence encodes CASAQTGAYEQYF.

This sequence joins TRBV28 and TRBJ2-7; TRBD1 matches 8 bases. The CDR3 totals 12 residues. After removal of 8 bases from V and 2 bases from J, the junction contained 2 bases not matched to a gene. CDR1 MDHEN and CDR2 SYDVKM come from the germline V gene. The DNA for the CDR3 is TGTGCCAGCGGGGACAGGACCTACGAGCAGTACTTC. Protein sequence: CASGDRTYEQYF.

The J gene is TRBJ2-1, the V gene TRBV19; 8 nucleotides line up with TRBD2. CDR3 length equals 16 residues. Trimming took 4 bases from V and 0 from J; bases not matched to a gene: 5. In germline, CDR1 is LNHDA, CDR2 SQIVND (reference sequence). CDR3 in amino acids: CASSSAGGSSYNEQFF. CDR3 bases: TGTGCCAGTAGTAGCGCGGGGGGCAGCTCCTACAATGAGCAGTTCTTC.

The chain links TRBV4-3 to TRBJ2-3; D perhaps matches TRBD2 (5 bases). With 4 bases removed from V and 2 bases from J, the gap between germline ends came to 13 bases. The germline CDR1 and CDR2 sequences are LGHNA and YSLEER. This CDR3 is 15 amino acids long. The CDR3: CASSLELSATDTQYF. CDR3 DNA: TGCGCCAGCAGCCTCGAGCTTAGCGCCACAGATACGCAGTATTTT.

The CDR3 region is CASSFGGRYNEQFF. The CDR3 DNA sequence: TGTGCCAGCAGTTTCGGGGGGCGCTACAATGAGCAGTTCTTC. The chain recombines TRBV27 with TRBJ2-1; D is possibly TRBD2 (7 bases). Trimming removed 3 bases from V and 3 bases from J, with 9 bases in between. CDR1 MNHEY and CDR2 SMNVEV come from the germline V gene (reference sequence). The length of the CDR3 is 14 residues.

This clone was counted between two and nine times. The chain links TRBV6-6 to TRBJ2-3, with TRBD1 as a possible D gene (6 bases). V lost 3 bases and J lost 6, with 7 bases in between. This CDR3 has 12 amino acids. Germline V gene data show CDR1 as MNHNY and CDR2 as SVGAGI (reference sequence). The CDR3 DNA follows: TGTGCCAGCAGTTATCAGGGGGATACGCAGTATTTT. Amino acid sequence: CASSYQGDTQYF.